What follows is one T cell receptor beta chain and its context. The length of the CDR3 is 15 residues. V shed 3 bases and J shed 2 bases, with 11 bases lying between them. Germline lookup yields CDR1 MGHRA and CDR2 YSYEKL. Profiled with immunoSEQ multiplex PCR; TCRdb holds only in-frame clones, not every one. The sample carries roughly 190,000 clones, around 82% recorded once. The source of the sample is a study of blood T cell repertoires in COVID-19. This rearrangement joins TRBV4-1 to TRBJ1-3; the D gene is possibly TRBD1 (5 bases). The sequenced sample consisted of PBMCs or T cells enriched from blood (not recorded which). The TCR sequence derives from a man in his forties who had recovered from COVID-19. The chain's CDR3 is CASSHPQGTGNTIYF. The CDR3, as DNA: TGCGCCAGCAGCCACCCCCAGGGAACTGGAAACACCATATATTTT.